The source of this T cell receptor beta chain is a study of cytomegalovirus exposure and HLA in healthy donors. Study-level information: From donors who were HLA-typed, an early data release held 70 million to 90 million unique TCRs.

With 60 Vbeta and 13 Jbeta primers, the PCR was carried out. In the source study's methods: Later, an analysis found approximately 80 million unique TCR beta chains, and 9.5 million to 12 million of these were shared. Produced via immunoSEQ multiplex PCR; TCRdb's table is partial and in-frame only. The V and J calls and clone size were taken over from that table, and D and trimming were inferred from the DNA. In the table there are roughly 100,000 clones, around 77% of which are singletons. The CDR3 runs to 20 residues. General study points: TCR beta V- and J-gene trimming was later associated with a missense DCLRE1C variant.

Concerning this clone: Its antigen is unknown.

Input material: PBMCs. V usage is TRBV21-1 and J usage is TRBJ2-1; the D call of TRBD2 is as the table states it, not checked on the DNA. TRBV21-1 is assigned pseudogene status. The sequence derives from a woman between 40 and 50 years old in good health and CMV-seropositive. CDR3 protein: CASSTSPGGTSGGAYNEQFF. CDR3 in DNA: TGTGCCAGCAGCACTAGCCCGGGGGGAACTAGCGGGGGGGCATACAATGAGCAGTTCTTC.